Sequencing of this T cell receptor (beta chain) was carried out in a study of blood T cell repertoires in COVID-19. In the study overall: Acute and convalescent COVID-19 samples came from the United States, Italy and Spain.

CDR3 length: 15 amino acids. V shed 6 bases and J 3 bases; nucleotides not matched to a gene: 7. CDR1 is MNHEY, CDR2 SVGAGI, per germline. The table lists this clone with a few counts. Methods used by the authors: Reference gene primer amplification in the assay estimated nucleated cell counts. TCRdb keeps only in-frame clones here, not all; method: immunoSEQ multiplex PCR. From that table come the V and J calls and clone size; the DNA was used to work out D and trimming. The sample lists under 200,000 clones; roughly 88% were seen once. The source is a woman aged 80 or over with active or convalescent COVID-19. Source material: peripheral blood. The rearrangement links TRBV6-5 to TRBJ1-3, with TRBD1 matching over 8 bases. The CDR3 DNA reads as TGTGCCAGCAGCCTCCAGGGGGCGGTTGGAAACACCATATATTTT. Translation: CASSLQGAVGNTIYF.